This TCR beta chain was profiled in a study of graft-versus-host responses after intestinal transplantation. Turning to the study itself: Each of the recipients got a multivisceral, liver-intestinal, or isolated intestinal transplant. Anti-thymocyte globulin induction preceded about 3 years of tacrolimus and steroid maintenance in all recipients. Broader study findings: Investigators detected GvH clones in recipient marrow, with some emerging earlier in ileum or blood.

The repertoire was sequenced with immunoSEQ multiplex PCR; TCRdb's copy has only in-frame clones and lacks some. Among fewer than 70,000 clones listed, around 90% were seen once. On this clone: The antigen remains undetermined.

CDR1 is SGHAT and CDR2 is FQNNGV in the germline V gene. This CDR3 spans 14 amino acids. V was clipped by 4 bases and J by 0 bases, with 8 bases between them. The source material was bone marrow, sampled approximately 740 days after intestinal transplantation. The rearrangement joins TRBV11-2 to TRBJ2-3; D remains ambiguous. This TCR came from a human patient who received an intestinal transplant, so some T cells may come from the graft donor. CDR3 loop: CASSSVISTDTQYF. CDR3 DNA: TGTGCCAGCAGCTCAGTTATTAGCACAGATACGCAGTATTTT. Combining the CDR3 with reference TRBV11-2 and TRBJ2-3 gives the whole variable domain EAGVAQSPRYKIIEKRQSVAFWCNPISGHATLYWYQQILGQGPKLLIQFQNNGVVDDSQLPKDRFSAERLKGVDSTLKIQPAKLEDSAVYLCASSSVISTDTQYFGPGTRLTVL.